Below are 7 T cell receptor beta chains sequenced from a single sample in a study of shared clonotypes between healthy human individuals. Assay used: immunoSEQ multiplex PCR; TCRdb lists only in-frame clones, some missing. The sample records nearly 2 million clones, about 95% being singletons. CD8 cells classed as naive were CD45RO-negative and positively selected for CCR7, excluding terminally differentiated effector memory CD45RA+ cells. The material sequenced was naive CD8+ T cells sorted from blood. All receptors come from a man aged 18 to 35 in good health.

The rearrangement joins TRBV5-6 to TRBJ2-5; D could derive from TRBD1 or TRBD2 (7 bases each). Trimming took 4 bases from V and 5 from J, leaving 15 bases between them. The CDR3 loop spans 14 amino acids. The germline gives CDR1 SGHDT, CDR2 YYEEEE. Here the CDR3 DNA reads TGTGCCAGCAGCAGGCAGGGGGGGGTCGAGACCCAGTACTTC. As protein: CASSRQGGVETQYF.

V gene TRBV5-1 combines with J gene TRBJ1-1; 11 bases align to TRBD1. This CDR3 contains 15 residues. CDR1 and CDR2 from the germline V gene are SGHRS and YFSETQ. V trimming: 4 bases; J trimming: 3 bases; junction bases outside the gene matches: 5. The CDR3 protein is CASSPRTGGYTEAFF. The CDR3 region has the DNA TGCGCCAGCAGCCCCCGGACAGGGGGCTACACTGAAGCTTTCTTT.

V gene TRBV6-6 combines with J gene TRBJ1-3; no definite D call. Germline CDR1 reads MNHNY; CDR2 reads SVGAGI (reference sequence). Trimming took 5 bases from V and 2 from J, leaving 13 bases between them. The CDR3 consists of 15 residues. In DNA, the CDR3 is TGTGCCAGCAGTCCCAGAGCGGGGACTGGAAACACCATATATTTT. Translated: CASSPRAGTGNTIYF.

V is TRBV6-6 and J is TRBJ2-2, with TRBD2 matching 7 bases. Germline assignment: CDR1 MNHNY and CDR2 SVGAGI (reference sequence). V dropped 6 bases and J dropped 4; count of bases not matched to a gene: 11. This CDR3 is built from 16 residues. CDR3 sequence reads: CASSHLGEGLTGELFF. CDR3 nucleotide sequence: TGTGCCAGCAGCCACCTGGGGGAGGGCCTCACCGGGGAGCTGTTTTTT.

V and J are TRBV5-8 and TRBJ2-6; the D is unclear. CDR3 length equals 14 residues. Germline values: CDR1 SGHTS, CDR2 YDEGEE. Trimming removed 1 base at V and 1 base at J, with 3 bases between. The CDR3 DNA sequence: TGTGCCAGCAGCTTGCGGTCTGGGGCCAACGTCCTGACTTTC. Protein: CASSLRSGANVLTF.

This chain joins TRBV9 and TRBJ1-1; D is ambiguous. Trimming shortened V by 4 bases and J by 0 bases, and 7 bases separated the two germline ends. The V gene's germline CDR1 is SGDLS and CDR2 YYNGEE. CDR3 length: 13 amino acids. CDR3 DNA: TGTGCCAGCAGCCCCGAGGTGAACACTGAAGCTTTCTTT. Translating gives CASSPEVNTEAFF.

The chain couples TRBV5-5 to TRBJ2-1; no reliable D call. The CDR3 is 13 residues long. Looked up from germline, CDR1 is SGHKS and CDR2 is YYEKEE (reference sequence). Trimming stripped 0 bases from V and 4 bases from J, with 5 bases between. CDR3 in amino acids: CASSLGGYNEQFF. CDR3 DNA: TGTGCCAGCAGCTTGGGGGGTTACAATGAGCAGTTCTTC.